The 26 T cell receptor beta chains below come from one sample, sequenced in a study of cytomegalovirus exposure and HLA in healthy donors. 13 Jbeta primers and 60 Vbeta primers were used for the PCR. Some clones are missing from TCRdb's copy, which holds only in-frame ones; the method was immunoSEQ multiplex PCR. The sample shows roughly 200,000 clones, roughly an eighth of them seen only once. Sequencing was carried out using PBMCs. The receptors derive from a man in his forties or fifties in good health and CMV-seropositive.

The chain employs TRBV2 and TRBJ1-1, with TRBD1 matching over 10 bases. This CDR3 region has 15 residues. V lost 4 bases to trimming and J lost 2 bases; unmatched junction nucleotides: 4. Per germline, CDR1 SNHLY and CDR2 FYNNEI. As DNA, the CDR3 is TGTGCCAGCAGTGTTGGGACAGGGGCTAACACTGAAGCTTTCTTT. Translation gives CASSVGTGANTEAFF.

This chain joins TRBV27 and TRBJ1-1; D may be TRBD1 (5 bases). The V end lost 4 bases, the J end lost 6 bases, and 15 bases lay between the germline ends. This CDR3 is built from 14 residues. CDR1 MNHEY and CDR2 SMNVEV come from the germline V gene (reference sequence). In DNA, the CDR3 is TGTGCCAGCAGTTCGGCAGGGATTAGTGCTGAAGCTTTCTTT. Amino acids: CASSSAGISAEAFF.

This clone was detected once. The CDR3 DNA sequence: TGCGCCAGCAGCCAAGATTGGCAGGGGAGAGGGAATACGCAGTATTTT. This gives the protein CASSQDWQGRGNTQYF. The chain combines TRBV4-3 with TRBJ2-3, with D possibly matching TRBD1 (6 bases). Per germline, CDR1 LGHNA and CDR2 YSLEER. The CDR3 spans 16 residues. V lost 0 bases and J 7 bases, leaving 17 bases between the germline ends.

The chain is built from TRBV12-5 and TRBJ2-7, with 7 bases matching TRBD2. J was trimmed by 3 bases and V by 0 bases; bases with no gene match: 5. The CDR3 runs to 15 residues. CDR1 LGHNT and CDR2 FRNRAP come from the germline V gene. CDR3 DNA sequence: TGTGCTAGTGGTTTGGTACGGGAGCGGGGCTACGAGCAGTACTTC. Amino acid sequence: CASGLVRERGYEQYF.

CDR3 protein: CASSENRGRQKTQYF. The CDR3 DNA reads TGTGCCAGCAGTGAAAACAGGGGAAGGCAGAAGACCCAGTACTTC. The V gene is TRBV2, the J gene TRBJ2-5, with TRBD1 matching 7 bases. V shed 2 bases, J shed 6 bases, and the junction held 9 bases outside the gene matches. CDR1 is SNHLY and CDR2 is FYNNEI in the germline V gene. This CDR3 is 15 amino acids long.

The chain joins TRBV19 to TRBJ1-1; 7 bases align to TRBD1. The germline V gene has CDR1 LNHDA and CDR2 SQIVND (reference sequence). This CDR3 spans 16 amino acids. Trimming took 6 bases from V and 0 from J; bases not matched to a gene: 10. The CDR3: CASSRRGLEVNTEAFF. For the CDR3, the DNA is TGTGCCAGTAGCCGTAGGGGGCTCGAGGTGAACACTGAAGCTTTCTTT.

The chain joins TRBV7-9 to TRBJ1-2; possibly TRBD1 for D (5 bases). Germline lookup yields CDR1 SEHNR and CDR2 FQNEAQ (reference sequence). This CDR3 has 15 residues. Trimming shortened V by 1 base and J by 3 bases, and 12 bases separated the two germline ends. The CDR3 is CASSLVGVIDYGYTF. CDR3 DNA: TGTGCCAGCAGCTTAGTAGGGGTTATCGACTATGGCTACACCTTC. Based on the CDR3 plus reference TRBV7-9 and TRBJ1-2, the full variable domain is DTGVSQNPRHKITKRGQNVTFRCDPISEHNRLYWYRQTLGQGPEFLTYFQNEAQLEKSRLLSDRFSAERPKGSFSTLEIQRTEQGDSAMYLCASSLVGVIDYGYTFGSGTRLTVV.

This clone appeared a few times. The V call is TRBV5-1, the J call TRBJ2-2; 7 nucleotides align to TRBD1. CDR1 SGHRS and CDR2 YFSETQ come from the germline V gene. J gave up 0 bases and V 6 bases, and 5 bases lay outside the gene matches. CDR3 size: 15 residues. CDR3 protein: CASTGTETNTGELFF. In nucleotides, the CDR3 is TGCGCCAGCACCGGGACAGAGACGAACACCGGGGAGCTGTTTTTT.

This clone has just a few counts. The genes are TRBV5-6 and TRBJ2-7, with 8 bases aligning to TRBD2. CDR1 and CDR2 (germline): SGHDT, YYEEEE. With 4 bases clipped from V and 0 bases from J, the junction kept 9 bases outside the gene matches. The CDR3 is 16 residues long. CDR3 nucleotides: TGTGCCAGCAGCCCATATAGCGGGGCGAGCTCCTACGAGCAGTACGTC. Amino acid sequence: CASSPYSGASSYEQYV.

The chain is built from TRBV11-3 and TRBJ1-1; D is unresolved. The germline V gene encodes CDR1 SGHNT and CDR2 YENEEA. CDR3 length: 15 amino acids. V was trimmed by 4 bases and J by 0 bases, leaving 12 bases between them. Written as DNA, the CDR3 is TGTGCCAGCAGCTCCTACCGAGATCTGAACACTGAAGCTTTCTTT. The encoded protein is CASSSYRDLNTEAFF.

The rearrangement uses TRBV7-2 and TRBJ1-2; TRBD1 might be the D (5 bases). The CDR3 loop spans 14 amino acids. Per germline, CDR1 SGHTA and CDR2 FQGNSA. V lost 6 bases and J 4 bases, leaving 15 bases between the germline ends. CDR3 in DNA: TGTGCCAGCAGACTTACGACAGAGTTCTATGGCTACACCTTC. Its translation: CASRLTTEFYGYTF.

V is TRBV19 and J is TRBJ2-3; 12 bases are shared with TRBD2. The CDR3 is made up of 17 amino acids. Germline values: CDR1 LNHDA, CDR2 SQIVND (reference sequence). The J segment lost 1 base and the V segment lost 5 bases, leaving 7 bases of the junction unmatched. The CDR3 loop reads CASSYLRTSGGTDTQYF. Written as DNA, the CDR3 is TGTGCCAGTAGTTACCTCCGGACTAGCGGGGGCACAGATACGCAGTATTTT.

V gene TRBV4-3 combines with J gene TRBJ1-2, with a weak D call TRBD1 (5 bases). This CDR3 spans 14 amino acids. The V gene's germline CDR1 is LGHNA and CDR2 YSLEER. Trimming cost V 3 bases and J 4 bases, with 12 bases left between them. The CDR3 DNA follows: TGCGCCAGCAGCCAGGACATCTTAGCCTATGGCTACACCTTC. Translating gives CASSQDILAYGYTF.

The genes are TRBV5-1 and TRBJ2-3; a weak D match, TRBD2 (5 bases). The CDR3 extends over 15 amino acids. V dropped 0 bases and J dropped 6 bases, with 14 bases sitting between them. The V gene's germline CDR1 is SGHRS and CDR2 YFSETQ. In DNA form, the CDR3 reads TGCGCCAGCAGCTTGGGGACTTTCTCGAGTGATACGCAGTATTTT. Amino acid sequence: CASSLGTFSSDTQYF.

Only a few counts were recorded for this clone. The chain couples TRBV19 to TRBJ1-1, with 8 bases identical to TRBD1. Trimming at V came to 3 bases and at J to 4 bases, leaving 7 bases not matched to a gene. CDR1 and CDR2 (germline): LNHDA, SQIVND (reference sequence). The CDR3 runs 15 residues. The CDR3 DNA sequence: TGTGCCAGTAGTATCTCGGACAGGGAGGGCACTGAAGCTTTCTTT. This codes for CASSISDREGTEAFF.

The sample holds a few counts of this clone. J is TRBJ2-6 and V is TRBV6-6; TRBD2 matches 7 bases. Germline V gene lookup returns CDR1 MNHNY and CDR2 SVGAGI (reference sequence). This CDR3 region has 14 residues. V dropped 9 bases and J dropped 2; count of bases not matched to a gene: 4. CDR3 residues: CASWGGTGANVLTF. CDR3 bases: TGTGCCAGTTGGGGGGGTACTGGGGCCAACGTCCTGACTTTC.

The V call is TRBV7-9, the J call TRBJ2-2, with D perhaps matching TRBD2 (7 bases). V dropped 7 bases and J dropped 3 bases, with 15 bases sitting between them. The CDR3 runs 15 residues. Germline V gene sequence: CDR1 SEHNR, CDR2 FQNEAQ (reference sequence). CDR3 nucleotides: TGTGCCAGCACTCGTGGGGGGGCGGACACCGGGGAGCTGTTTTTT. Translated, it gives CASTRGGADTGELFF. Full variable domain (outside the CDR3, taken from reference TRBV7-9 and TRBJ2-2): DTGVSQNPRHKITKRGQNVTFRCDPISEHNRLYWYRQTLGQGPEFLTYFQNEAQLEKSRLLSDRFSAERPKGSFSTLEIQRTEQGDSAMYLCASTRGGADTGELFFGEGSRLTVL.

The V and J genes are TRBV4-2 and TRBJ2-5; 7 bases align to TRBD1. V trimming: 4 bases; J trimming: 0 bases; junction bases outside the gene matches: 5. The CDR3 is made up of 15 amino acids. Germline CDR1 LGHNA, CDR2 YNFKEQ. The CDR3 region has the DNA TGTGCCAGCAGCCGGCGACAGGGCTACCAAGAGACCCAGTACTTC. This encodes CASSRRQGYQETQYF.

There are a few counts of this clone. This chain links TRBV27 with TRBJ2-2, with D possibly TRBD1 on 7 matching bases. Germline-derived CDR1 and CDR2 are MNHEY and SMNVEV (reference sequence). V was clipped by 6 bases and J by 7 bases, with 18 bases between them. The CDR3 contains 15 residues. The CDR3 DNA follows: TGTGCCAGCAGCCCGACAGGGAGGAGAGGCGGGGAGCTGTTTTTT. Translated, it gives CASSPTGRRGGELFF.

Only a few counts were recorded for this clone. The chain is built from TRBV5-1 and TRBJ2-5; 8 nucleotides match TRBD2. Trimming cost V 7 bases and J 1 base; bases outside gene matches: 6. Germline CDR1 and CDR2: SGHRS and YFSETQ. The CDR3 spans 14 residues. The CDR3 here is CASHSGGSQETQYF. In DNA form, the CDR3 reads TGCGCCAGCCATTCGGGGGGGAGCCAAGAGACCCAGTACTTC.

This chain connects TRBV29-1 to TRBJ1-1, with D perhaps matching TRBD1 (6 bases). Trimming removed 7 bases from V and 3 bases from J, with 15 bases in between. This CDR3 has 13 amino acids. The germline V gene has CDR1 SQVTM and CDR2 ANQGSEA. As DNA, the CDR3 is TGCAGCGCCCGGACAGCCCTGGACACTGAAGCTTTCTTT. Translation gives CSARTALDTEAFF.

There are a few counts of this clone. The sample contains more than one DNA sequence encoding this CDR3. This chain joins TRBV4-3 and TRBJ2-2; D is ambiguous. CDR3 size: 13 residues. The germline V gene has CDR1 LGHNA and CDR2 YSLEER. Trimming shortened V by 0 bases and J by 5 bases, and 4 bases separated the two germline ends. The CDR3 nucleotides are TGCGCCAGCAGCCAAGATTTAACCGGGGAGCTGTTTTTT. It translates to CASSQDLTGELFF.

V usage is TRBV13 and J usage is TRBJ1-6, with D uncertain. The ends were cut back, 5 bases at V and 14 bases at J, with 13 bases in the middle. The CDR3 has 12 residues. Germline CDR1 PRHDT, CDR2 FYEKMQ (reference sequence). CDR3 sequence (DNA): TGTGCCAGCAGCATAACCCGGGAATCCCTCCACTTT. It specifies CASSITRESLHF.

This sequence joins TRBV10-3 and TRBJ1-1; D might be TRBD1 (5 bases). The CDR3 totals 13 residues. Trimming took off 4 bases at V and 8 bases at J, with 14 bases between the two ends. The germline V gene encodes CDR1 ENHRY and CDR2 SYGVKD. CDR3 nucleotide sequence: TGTGCCATCAGTGTCGATTGGGGCTCAGAAGCTTTCTTT. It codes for CAISVDWGSEAFF.

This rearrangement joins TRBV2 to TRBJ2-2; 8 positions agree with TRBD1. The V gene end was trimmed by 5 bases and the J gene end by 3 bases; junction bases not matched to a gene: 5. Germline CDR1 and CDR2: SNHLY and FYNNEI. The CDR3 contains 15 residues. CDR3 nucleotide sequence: TGTGCCAGCAGTCAGACAGGGGCATACACCGGGGAGCTGTTTTTT. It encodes CASSQTGAYTGELFF.

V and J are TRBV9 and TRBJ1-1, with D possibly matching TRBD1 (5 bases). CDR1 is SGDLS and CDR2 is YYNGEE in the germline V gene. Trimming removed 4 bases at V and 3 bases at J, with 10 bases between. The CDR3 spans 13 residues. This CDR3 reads CASSSRVYTEAFF. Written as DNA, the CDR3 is TGTGCCAGCAGCAGCAGGGTTTACACTGAAGCTTTCTTT.